The entry below gives a single T cell receptor (beta chain) sequence along with its context. Its antigen remains unknown. Germline-derived CDR1 and CDR2 are SGHVS and FQNEAQ. V gave up 1 base and J gave up 3 bases, with 16 bases separating them. The CDR3 sequence is 17 residues long. The data are from a study of shared clonotypes between healthy human individuals. Assay: immunoSEQ multiplex PCR; the TCRdb copy retains only in-frame clones and omits some. The data contain around 1 million clones, less than 85% of them seen just once; the ten biggest clones take up approximately 1.5%. General study results and limits: Researchers sampled only blood; tissue repertoires likely differ.

Source material: memory CD4+ T cells sorted from blood. The subset was: CD45RA-negative fraction. This receptor was taken from a man younger than 35 in good health. The chain uses TRBV7-8 and TRBJ2-4; D is ambiguous. The CDR3 nucleotides read TGTGCCAGCAGCTTAGGTATTAGTTTCTCAGGCAAAAACATTCAGTACTTC. Its translation is CASSLGISFSGKNIQYF.